This T cell receptor beta chain was obtained from a study of regulatory T cells in long-lasting Graves disease (TCRdb year 2021). With regard to the full study: Newly diagnosed Graves' disease patients had taken antithyroid drugs for less than 3 months. Peripheral blood TCR sequencing and RNA sequencing compared persistent Graves' disease patients with newly diagnosed Graves' disease patients. The study took place in China and was registered as a clinical trial. A total of about 33 samples underwent TCR sequencing: around 13 from persistent and roughly 20 from newly diagnosed Graves' disease patients.

A remark on this clonotype: The specificity of this receptor is unknown. No much larger clone is present one base from it, and per-base qualities are unavailable.

Broader findings and caveats from the paper: Compared with newly diagnosed patients, persistent Graves' disease patients had lower TCR Shannon entropy and fewer highly expanded clones, which suggests clonal expansion. A larger number of public clonotypes was shared among persistent patients (more than 2,500) than among newly diagnosed patients (about 990). Sequencing and analysis were limited to the TCR beta chain. The small sample size was acknowledged by the authors as a limitation that may reduce accuracy. Peripheral blood alone was examined, since thyroid tissue, which constituted the primary lesion, could not be accessed. Preferential use of TRBV28, TRBJ1-2 and TRBJ2-5 was observed in persistent disease, whereas TRBV20-1 and TRBJ2-1 were favored in newly diagnosed disease.

The germline V gene supplies CDR1 SNHLY and CDR2 FYNNEI. V is shortened by 4 bases, J by 2 bases, and the region joining them spans 15 bases. The CDR3 measures 16 amino acids from cysteine to phenylalanine. The kept DNA is CDR3 alone, 48 bases in frame from the first base. Receptor libraries were prepared by multiplex PCR. Sequenced on an Illumina HiSeq 4000. To build TCR beta libraries, CDR3 regions were amplified by Arm-PCR using iRepertoire HTBI primers. Before sequencing, the PCR products underwent gel purification. For the original study's pipeline: Across samples, 60 to 70 TRBV and 13 to 15 TRBJ segments were identified and used for gene usage analysis of CDR3 amino acid clonotypes. COPE and FqMerger were used to merge the filtered high-quality paired reads into contigs. BLAST was used to align contigs to IMGT TRBV, TRBD and TRBJ reference genes, and CDR3 was defined according to IMGT. Highly expanded clones were defined as clonotypes with a frequency above 0.1%. Repertoire diversity was measured by Shannon entropy, and V-J evenness by the Gini coefficient. A clonotype was considered public if more than one individual shared it. TCRdb trimmed public reads at Q25 via fastp, called clones via MiXCR and kept in-frame beta chains. A single entry per CDR3 protein holds the most common genes and DNA from its merged rows. The authors' filters were not applied to this entry. This sample has 400,000 to 550,000 distinct CDR3 sequences in its table, and over 15% of those were observed once. Approximately 22% of the sample is held by the ten biggest clonotypes.

The time point label on this specimen signifies: newly diagnosed GD, antithyroid drugs for less than 3 months. For both TCR sequencing and RNA sequencing, RNA was extracted from PBMCs in TRIzol. Graves' disease was diagnosed according to American Thyroid Association guidelines. The patients came from an endocrinology department in Xi'an, China. Each patient gave roughly 10 milliliters of peripheral blood, collected in an EDTA anticoagulant tube. Ficoll Paque Plus density gradient separation was used to isolate PBMCs, and no additional T cell sorting was done. RNA quality was checked with an Agilent 2100 Bioanalyzer and agarose gel, and concentration with a NanoDrop 2000. This same sample was also taken into another study, of T cells in Graves' hyperthyroidism and ophthalmopathy. The second study, in turn, reports: A patient counted as having stable Graves' hyperthyroidism if no progression to ophthalmopathy occurred over 18 months of follow-up. Hyperthyroidism patients were newly diagnosed, had a disease duration of under 2 months, and were aged 18 to 65 years. Any patient with an uncontrolled infection, another autoimmune disease, pregnancy or lactation was excluded. Clinical symptoms, serum thyroxine and TRAb, thyroid ultrasound, and orbital computed tomography formed the basis for the diagnoses. For the first round of RT-PCR on the TCR CDR3, the HTBI primer set was used together with the Qiagen OneStep RT-PCR kit. Most expanded thyroid clonotypes (frequency above 0.001) were also found in blood, which suggests that blood repertoires may mirror thyroid immune responses. A model built on a 13 V-J signature distinguished ophthalmopathy from stable hyperthyroidism, reaching over 85% sensitivity and 81.08% specificity in cross-validation and 80%/75% in testing. In validation, progression to ophthalmopathy was predicted by the model with 70.59% sensitivity and under 85% specificity, a median of about 6 months before onset. A discovery cohort of about a hundred patients, 43 with Graves' ophthalmopathy and approximately 60 with stable Graves' hyperthyroidism, was used to find distinguishing TCR V-J signatures. Whether ophthalmopathy could be predicted prospectively was tested in an independent validation cohort made up of under 20 hyperthyroidism patients plus 17 patients who later progressed to ophthalmopathy. The 95 to 100 discovery patients were divided at random into training and test sets in a 7:3 ratio. In roughly six Graves' hyperthyroidism patients, the study also compared T-cell repertoires from thyroid tissue with T-cell repertoires from blood. After sampling, hyperthyroidism patients received methimazole starting at 30 mg daily, and ophthalmopathy patients received high-dose intravenous methylprednisolone. A second multiplex PCR round built the libraries, followed by size selection and purification. Paired-end sequencing of the libraries was performed with 100 bp reads on an Illumina HiSeq2000. SOAPnuke was used to process the raw data, throwing out any read that contained adapters or uncalled bases, had a mean Phred below 15, or lacked an exact constant-primer or identifier match. High-quality paired reads were merged using COPE v1.2.5, and each unique nucleotide sequence was defined as a clonotype. Clonotypes were aligned to IMGT TRBV, TRBD and TRBJ reference segments using MiTCR v1.1. The analysis included only V-J combinations with a frequency above 0.0001, which together covered 98% to 99.2% of the repertoires. The TCS score was defined as F50 (clonal expansion) divided by E x V (chaos), with BLOSUM62-based TCRdist calculated between CDR3 peptides within each V-J. Welch's t-statistics and random forest reduced some 510 V-J features to fewer than 15, which were used in a naive Bayes classifier (R e1071). Sample size was not statistically predetermined, and investigators were not blinded to group allocation. According to the paper, TCR Vbeta CDR3 sequencing was carried out on 135 peripheral blood samples, which came from under 50 ophthalmopathy, 75 or so hyperthyroidism and roughly 17 progressor patients.

The rearrangement combines TRBV2 with TRBJ1-5, with the identity of the D gene unclear. This TCR was sampled from a woman aged 18-29 years with Graves disease. Donor details come from another sample of the same person, matched by shared clones. This material consisted of peripheral blood mononuclear cells (PBMCs), taken at new diagnosis, from a patient treated with antithyroid drugs. CDR3 protein: CASSAAPGQGNQPQHF. The nucleotide sequence reads as follows: TGTGCCAGCAGTGCCGCCCCGGGTCAGGGCAATCAGCCCCAGCATTTT.